This TCR beta chain was observed in a study of T and B cells in COVID-19 patients. General observations from the study: In COVID-19 patients, T cell receptor beta variable and joining gene use was reportedly strongly skewed.

The CDR3 length is 19 residues. The trim removed 4 bases at V and 5 bases at J, leaving 14 bases unmatched. Germline V CDR1 and CDR2: KGHDR, SFDVKD. BIOMED2 TRB-A/B primer pools were used in multiplex TRB PCR. TCRdb redid the calling of the multiplex PCR reads with MiXCR, one entry per CDR3 protein. Among about 5,400 distinct CDR3 sequences listed, 25% to 30% were seen once. Blood genomic DNA input for TRB amplification was about 240-500 ng. This clonotype was picked up many times. No antigen is known for it. This receptor was obtained from a human donor with active COVID-19. The rearrangement uses TRBV24-1 and TRBJ2-6, with 9 bases that match TRBD1. Specimen: blood. The CDR3 bases are TGTGCCACCAGTGACTATCGGGGACAGGGTCATGAAAGGGCCAACGTCCTGACTTTC. Translated: CATSDYRGQGHERANVLTF.